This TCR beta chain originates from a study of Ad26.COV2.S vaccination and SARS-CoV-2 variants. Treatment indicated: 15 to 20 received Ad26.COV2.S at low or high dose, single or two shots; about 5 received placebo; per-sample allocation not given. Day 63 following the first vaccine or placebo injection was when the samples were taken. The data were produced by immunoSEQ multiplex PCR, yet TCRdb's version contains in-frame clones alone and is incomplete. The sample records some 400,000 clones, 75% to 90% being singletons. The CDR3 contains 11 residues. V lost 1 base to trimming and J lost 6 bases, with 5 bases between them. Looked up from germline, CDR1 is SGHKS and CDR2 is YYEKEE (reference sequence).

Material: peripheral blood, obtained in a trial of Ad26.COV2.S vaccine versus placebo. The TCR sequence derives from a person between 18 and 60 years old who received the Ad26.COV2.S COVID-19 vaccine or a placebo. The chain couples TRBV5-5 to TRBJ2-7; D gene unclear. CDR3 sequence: CASSLTREQYF. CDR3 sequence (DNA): TGTGCCAGCAGCTTGACCCGCGAGCAGTACTTC.